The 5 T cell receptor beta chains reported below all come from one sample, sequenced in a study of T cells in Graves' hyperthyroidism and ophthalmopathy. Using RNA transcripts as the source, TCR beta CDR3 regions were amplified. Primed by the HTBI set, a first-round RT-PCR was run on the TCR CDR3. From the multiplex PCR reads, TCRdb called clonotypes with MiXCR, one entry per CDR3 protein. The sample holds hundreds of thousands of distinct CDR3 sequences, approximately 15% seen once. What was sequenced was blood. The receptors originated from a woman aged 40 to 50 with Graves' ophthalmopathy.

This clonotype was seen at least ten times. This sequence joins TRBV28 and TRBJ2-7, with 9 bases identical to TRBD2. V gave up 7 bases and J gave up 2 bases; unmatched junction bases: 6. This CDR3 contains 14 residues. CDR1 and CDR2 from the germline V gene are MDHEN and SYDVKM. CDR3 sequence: CASKSAGGPYEQYF. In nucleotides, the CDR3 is TGTGCCAGCAAGTCGGCGGGAGGGCCCTACGAGCAGTACTTC.

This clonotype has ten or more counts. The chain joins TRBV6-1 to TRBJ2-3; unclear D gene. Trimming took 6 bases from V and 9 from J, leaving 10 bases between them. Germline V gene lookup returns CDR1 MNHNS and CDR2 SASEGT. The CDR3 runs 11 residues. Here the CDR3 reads CASRAMGTQYF. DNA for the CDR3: TGTGCCAGCAGGGCGATGGGGACGCAGTATTTT.

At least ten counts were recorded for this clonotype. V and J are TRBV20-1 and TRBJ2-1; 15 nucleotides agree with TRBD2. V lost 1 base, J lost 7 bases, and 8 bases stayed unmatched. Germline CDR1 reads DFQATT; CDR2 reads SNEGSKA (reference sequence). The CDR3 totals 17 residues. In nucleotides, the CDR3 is TGCAGTGCTAGAGGGTCCGCCGGGACTAGCGGGAGGAATGAGCAGTTCTTC. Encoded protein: CSARGSAGTSGRNEQFF.

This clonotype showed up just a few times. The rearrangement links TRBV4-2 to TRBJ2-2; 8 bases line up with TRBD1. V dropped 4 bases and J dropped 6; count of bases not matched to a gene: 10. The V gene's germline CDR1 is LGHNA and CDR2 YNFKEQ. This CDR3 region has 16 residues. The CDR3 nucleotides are TGTGCCAGCAGCCCAGACAGGGGAAGAGGTTCCGGGGAGCTGTTTTTT. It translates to CASSPDRGRGSGELFF.

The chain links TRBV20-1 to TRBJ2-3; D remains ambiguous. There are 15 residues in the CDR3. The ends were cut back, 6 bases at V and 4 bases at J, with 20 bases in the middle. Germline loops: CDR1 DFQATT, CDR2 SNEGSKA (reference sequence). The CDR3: CSARKAPAKADTQYF. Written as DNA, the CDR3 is TGCAGTGCGCGGAAAGCGCCCGCAAAAGCAGATACGCAGTATTTT.